The TCR beta chain under discussion was sequenced for a study of blood T cell repertoires in COVID-19. Study-wide background: Donors in the United States, Italy and Spain gave samples during acute or convalescent COVID-19.

Per germline, CDR1 SGHDT and CDR2 YYEEEE. Trimming removed 0 bases from V and 8 bases from J, with 14 bases in between. This CDR3 has 15 amino acids. Source study methods: Amplification from reference gene primers served as the basis for estimated nucleated cell counts. Method: immunoSEQ multiplex PCR; TCRdb's copy keeps in-frame clones and lacks some. V, J and clone size reflect that table, while D and trimming were determined from the DNA. The data contain 100,000 to 150,000 clones, roughly 90% of them singletons. This chain uses TRBV5-6 with TRBJ1-4, with D possibly TRBD1 on 5 matching bases. What was sequenced was peripheral blood. This sequence originates from a man aged 55-75 years with COVID-19, enrolled during active disease. The CDR3 bases are TGTGCCAGCAGCTTGGTGGCAGGGATAAAAGAAAAACTGTTTTTT. This translates into CASSLVAGIKEKLFF.